This TCR beta chain was captured in a study of vaccination and CD4 T cells after COVID-19. Study observations and caveats: A comparatively limited set of convalescent patients was examined, with no early post-infection timepoints.

In this sample, this clonotype turned up a few times. Its antigen remains unknown. The V gene's germline CDR1 is SGHTA and CDR2 FQGNSA. This CDR3 comprises 15 residues. V lost 3 bases, J lost 0 bases, and 3 bases stayed unmatched. Treatment indicated: approximately 10-day PBMC culture with coronavirus spike peptide pools or control peptides (ViraFEST assay). The Oncomine TCR Beta short-read assay was applied to DNA of cultured CD4+ T cells. TCRdb recomputed calls from the PCR reads with MiXCR, one row per CDR3 protein. Here the sample spans about 5,000 distinct CDR3 sequences, over 35% being singletons.

The V and J genes are TRBV7-2 and TRBJ2-3, with 7 bases matching TRBD2. The sample consisted of CD4+ T cells from blood, cultured in vitro. The TCR comes from a human donor who had recovered from COVID-19. CDR3 residues: CASSFAGDSTDTQYF. In DNA form, the CDR3 reads TGTGCCAGCAGCTTCGCGGGGGATAGCACAGATACGCAGTATTTT.